A selection of T cell receptor beta chains follows, all from one sample in a study of post-analysis software for immune sequencing data. A single record per CDR3 protein comes from TCRdb applying MiXCR to the PCR reads. In the table there are roughly 800,000 distinct CDR3 sequences, approximately 57% of which are singletons. The specimen sequenced was blood. All receptors come from a girl aged 10-17 years with multiple sclerosis. CDR3s include the opening cysteine and the closing phenylalanine or tryptophan. The order of the fields is D gene, J gene, clone size, V gene, CDR3 DNA, CDR3 protein. The D gene is left open where the match is weak. Clone size, where shown, is once, few, many, or a class for clones that have expanded.

TRBD2 TRBJ2-1 - TRBV15 TGTGCCACCAAACCGGGACTAGCCCTCCTGAGTGAGCAGTTCTTC CATKPGLALLSEQFF
TRBD2 TRBJ2-4 few TRBV7-3 TGTGCCAGCAGCTTAGGGTCTAGCGGGGGGCAAAACATTCAGTACTTC CASSLGSSGGQNIQYF
- TRBJ1-2 - TRBV29-1 TGCAGCGCTGTGAGGGTTCAGGTTGGTGGCTACACCTTC CSAVRVQVGGYTF
TRBD1 TRBJ2-3 few TRBV29-1 TGCAGCGCCCAGGGGGCGATTGCAGATACGCAGTATTTT CSAQGAIADTQYF
- TRBJ2-7 once TRBV7-9 TGTGCCAGCAGCTTAGAGGGGAGAAGTCGGAATGAGCAGTACTTC CASSLEGRSRNEQYF
- TRBJ2-1 - TRBV5-1 TGCGCCAGCAGCACCCGGAGGCAGTCAAATGAGCAGTTCTTC CASSTRRQSNEQFF
TRBD1 TRBJ2-7 - TRBV7-6 TGTGCCAGCAGCTTAGGGGGGACAGGGGGCAGGAACGAGCAGTACTTC CASSLGGTGGRNEQYF
- TRBJ1-6 - TRBV20-1 TGCGGACTCGCGGGTTCGGGGAATTCACCCCTCCACTTT CGLAGSGNSPLHF
TRBD1 TRBJ1-1 - TRBV5-5 TGTGCCAGCAGCTACCGGGACAGTAGGTGGAACACTGAAGCTTTCTTT CASSYRDSRWNTEAFF
- TRBJ1-5 - TRBV2 TGTGCCAGCAGTGCAGTGGCTAGCAATCAGCCCCAGCATTTT CASSAVASNQPQHF
- TRBJ1-1 - TRBV5-1 TGCGCCAGCAGCTCCGGCCCGGGACGGGACATGAACACTGAAGCTTTCTTT CASSSGPGRDMNTEAFF
- TRBJ2-7 - TRBV6-1 TGTGCCAGCAAGGGCAGTACCTACGAGCAGTACTTC CASKGSTYEQYF
- TRBJ2-7 - TRBV5-1 TGCGCCAGCAGCCCCCGAGAGACCGGTCTCTACGAGCAGTACTTC CASSPRETGLYEQYF
- TRBJ2-1 few TRBV20-1 TGCAGTGCTAGAATCGGCCTGACAGCGGGCAATGAGCAGTTCTTC CSARIGLTAGNEQFF
TRBD1 TRBJ1-1 - TRBV7-6 TGTGCCAGCAGCCTCGGACAGGGGATCCTTCAGGACACTGAAGCTTTCTTT CASSLGQGILQDTEAFF
TRBD2 TRBJ2-3 - TRBV5-6 TGTGCCAGCAGCCCCCTAGCGGGAGAGTGGGATACGCAGTATTTT CASSPLAGEWDTQYF
TRBD1 TRBJ1-2 few TRBV3-1 TGTGCCAGCAGCCAAACAGGGGAGTATGGCTACACCTTC CASSQTGEYGYTF
- TRBJ2-7 - TRBV29-1 TGCAGCGCCCTTCCGGGAGTCAACCACGAGCAGTACTTC CSALPGVNHEQYF
TRBD2 TRBJ2-5 - TRBV12-3/TRBV12-4 TGTGCCAGCAAACGACTAGCGGGGGGGAATGAGCAGTACTTC CASKRLAGGNEQYF
- TRBJ2-1 - TRBV5-6 TGTGCCAGCAGTGTTCGGCGAGTCTCCTACAATGAGCAGTTCTTC CASSVRRVSYNEQFF
TRBD2 TRBJ2-7 - TRBV5-1 TGCGCCAGCAGCTCTACCAGGACTAGCGGGTTAGAGCAGTACTTC CASSSTRTSGLEQYF
TRBD2 TRBJ2-7 - TRBV5-1 TGTGCCAGCAGCTTAGGCGGGGGGAATTCCTACGAGCAGTACTTC CASSLGGGNSYEQYF
- TRBJ2-7 - TRBV6-1 TGTGCCAGCAGTGAAGAAGTGACCCCAAGGCACGAGCAGTACTTC CASSEEVTPRHEQYF
- TRBJ2-6 few TRBV10-3 TGTGCCAACGCAAGGGGGGCCGGGGCCAACGTCCTGACTTTC CANARGAGANVLTF
- TRBJ2-6 - TRBV5-1 TGCGCCAGCAGCTTGGGCAAAACGGGATCTGGGGCCAACGTCCTGACTTTC CASSLGKTGSGANVLTF
- TRBJ1-5 - TRBV20-1 TGCAGTGCTCGGTCCGACAGCAATCAGCCCCAGCATTTT CSARSDSNQPQHF
TRBD1 TRBJ2-3 few TRBV6-5 TGTGCCAGCATACCACGCAGGGGGATCGGTAGCGCGAATACGCAGTATTTT CASIPRRGIGSANTQYF
- TRBJ1-4 - TRBV7-2 TGTGCCAGCAGCTTAGCAGTCTTTAATGAAAAACTGTTTTTT CASSLAVFNEKLFF